This TCR beta chain stems from a study of cytomegalovirus exposure and HLA in healthy donors (dated by TCRdb to the late 2010s). For context, the study as a whole: In an earlier analysis of several hundred of the donors, around 300 Gb of sequence data and about 110 million unique TCR beta sequences from about 180 million T cells were reported. An early release covering approximately 600 HLA-typed donors comprised 300 to 350 gigabases of sequencing data and 85 million to 100 million unique TCR sequences. Of the roughly 390 genotyped donors, around 81% fell in the genetic ancestry cluster associated with self-reported Caucasian donors. The study aimed to test whether signatures of past pathogen exposure could be identified by cataloging public T cell receptors. The T cell repertoires of several hundred subjects were profiled by immunosequencing and related to cytomegalovirus serostatus. Besides the first cohort of roughly 700 subjects, a separate validation cohort made up of 120 or so different subjects was used. To predict cytomegalovirus infection status, the study brought together high-throughput TCR immunosequencing, statistical association of individual TCRs with disease status, and machine learning. In a later analysis, previously published TCR beta repertoires from several hundred donors were re-analyzed and high-resolution HLA genotyping was added so that TCR occurrence patterns could be studied. Rather than drawing on any new phenotypic data, the later analysis identified candidate immune exposures from TCR beta sequences and the way those sequences occurred across donors. To decide whether each TCR beta V gene segment behaved as functional or pseudogenic, an earlier analysis of approximately 590 of the donors relied on high-throughput TCR beta sequencing. Alongside the repertoire data, information on donor age, sex, ethnicity and CMV serostatus was compiled. In a later genetic analysis, genome-wide SNP genotypes for 398 of the 666 donors were used, and that subset was treated as a discovery cohort. Every discovery cohort repertoire had been produced on one sequencing platform. HLA typing included class I and class II loci at four-digit resolution. The number of donors typed differed by locus, with 629-630 for A, B, C, DRB1 and DQB1, around 500 for DQA1, about 610 for DPA1, and some 450 for DPB1. Roughly 5 DR-DQ haplotypes were handled as single units for association and clustering, since linkage in the cohort was strong. Among a few hundred genotyped donors of the cohort, an average of around 240,000 unique TCR beta nucleotide sequences were sequenced per donor, roughly 18% of them non-productive. Overall study results and their limits: A later genetic analysis associated a missense DCLRE1C variant with V-gene and J-gene trimming of TCR beta chains, and an independent cohort replicated the association. An earlier analysis of several hundred of the donors showed that most TCR beta V segments appeared in productive rearrangements either about 87% or about 30% of the time, which broadly matched IMGT annotations. In a later analysis, several top co-occurrence clusters were reported to appear linked to parvovirus B19, influenza, CMV and Epstein-Barr virus. Correlated functional status among segregating V segments might reflect linkage disequilibrium, but an unknown experimental factor could not be ruled out. Immune exposure information for the cohort was limited to CMV serostatus. In vitro tests confirmed that three of the cytomegalovirus-associated TCR beta chains recognize cytomegalovirus antigens. A cluster of highly shared sequence variants was judged likely to represent a technical artifact of the sequencing pipeline. HLA typing was unavailable for some donors at each locus, so association tests used only the typed subset. Most TCR sequences were observed very rarely across donors, whereas some public TCRs were present in many individuals. In a later analysis, HLA-associated TCR beta chains showed more clonal expansion and lower generation probabilities than non-associated chains that were equally common. Most CMV-associated TCR beta chains appeared to be HLA-restricted in a later analysis, and the HLA associations seemed to be driven largely by CMV exposure. When HLA alleles, especially DR and DQ, strongly co-occurred, TCR associations were difficult to assign to individual alleles. The classifier was reported to diagnose cytomegalovirus status with high specificity and sensitivity in both the original and validation cohorts. Roughly uniform sequencing depth across donors was assumed in presence/absence analyses, although this assumption may not hold. A later analysis associated roughly 17,000 TCR beta sequences with specific HLA alleles at a false discovery rate of 0.05. The study listed 164 TCR beta chains as associated with cytomegalovirus. It was suggested by the authors that the approach could potentially be generalized to other disease states and immunological phenotypes. Because the 87-base-pair reads could not distinguish some IMGT-functional V segments, including TRBV6-2 and TRBV6-3, those segments were excluded. Compared with the roughly 700-donor mean, donors in an Asian-associated ancestry cluster had fewer N-insertions in productive TCRs, according to a later genetic analysis. A later analysis found that TCR association rates varied across HLA loci, with DRB1 alleles showing the most associated TCRs and HLA-C alleles the fewest. This cohort had only TCR beta chains sequenced, and the lack of alpha or paired-chain data limited which features could be detected. A further reported finding was that TCR beta sequences accurately predicted the HLA-A and HLA-B alleles for most subjects in the first cohort. The earlier analysis of approximately 590 of the donors excluded roughly 17 rarely observed V segments, including chromosome 9 orphons, because counts were too low.

Library method: the immunoSEQ multiplex PCR assay. For the multiplex PCR, a mixture combining 60 forward primers for TCR Vbeta segments and 13 reverse primers for TCR Jbeta segments was used. The CDR3 region of rearranged TCR beta genes was amplified from genomic DNA by a multiplex PCR assay. Amplified TCR beta libraries were sequenced as 87-base-pair reads on the Illumina HiSeq System. Under the source paper's analysis protocol: A later analysis counted approximately 84 million unique TCR beta chains across the approximately 700 repertoires, and 9.5 million to 11 million of these chains were shared by at least two donors. Raw reads were error-corrected and collapsed into unique sequences by a nearest-neighbor algorithm in which closely related sequences were merged to remove PCR and sequencing errors. CDR3 sequences were aligned to IMGT reference sequences to assign V, D and J gene segments. For a sequence to be retained, a match of at least six nucleotides was required to both a V gene segment and a J gene segment. A rearrangement was called productive if the CDR3 had no stop codons and remained in frame with V and J, and every other rearrangement was called non-productive. Following IMGT convention, CDR3 was defined as the stretch from the second conserved V-encoded cysteine to the conserved J-encoded phenylalanine. Sequences without an unambiguous match to a single V gene segment were excluded from the earlier analysis of 450 to 750 of the donors. In an earlier analysis of approximately 500 of the donors, a V segment was called functional when productive rearrangements were above 56.7%, and segregating when the standard deviation between donors exceeded 5%. A statistical classification framework was developed to diagnose cytomegalovirus status using the catalog of TCR beta chain sequences. In a later analysis, V and J genes were assigned by comparing TCR nucleotide sequences against IMGT/GENE-DB human TR gene sequences. A later analysis assigned CDR3 sequences and most-parsimonious VDJ recombination scenarios with the TCRdist pipeline. A later analysis defined each TCR beta chain by its CDR3 amino acid sequence plus V-gene family, and excluded reads lacking a unique V-gene family. A later analysis removed several hundred highly shared, low-generation-probability nucleotide sequences to deal with suspected cross-contamination and a sequencing artifact. In a later analysis, a clonal expansion index for each public chain was calculated from normalized within-repertoire ranks of inferred template counts. Generation probabilities in a later analysis came from a VDJ recombination model fitted to out-of-frame rearrangements, and those results were checked against IGoR. A later analysis scored TCR-TCR, TCR-HLA and TCR-CMV co-occurrence with hypergeometric tests, applying a repertoire-size bias correction to TCR pairs. In a later analysis, false discovery rates were estimated by permuting HLA or CMV assignments 20 times. In a later analysis, co-occurring TCRs were grouped using DBSCAN, and TCRdist sequence similarity was added for clustering within HLA-allele-positive subsets. Co-occurrence clustering excluded repertoires with fewer than 30,000 or more than 120,000 public chains, plus five with anomalous nucleotide sharing. As stored in TCRdb, this immuneACCESS dataset retains in-frame rearrangements with V and J assigned. A fraction of the clones does not appear; measured against another copy, unresolved V genes explain less than half of the discrepancy, and the remainder lacks a known reason. That table is the source of V, J and clone size, and D and trimming were worked out from the DNA. This sample has some 190,000 clones in its table, and roughly 80% of those were observed once. 2% to 3% of the sample comes from the top ten.

In regard to this clone: What this receptor recognizes is not known. Per-nucleotide qualities are absent, and no much larger clonotype sits a single base away.

The cohort was made up of 650 to 700 healthy bone marrow donors. Cohort members were all nominally healthy when sampled, although unrecorded immune exposures were likely present. The donor tested CMV seronegative and was one of the 352 seronegative cohort members. Each donor provided a peripheral blood sample, and peripheral blood mononuclear cells were used for TCR beta sequencing. Genomic DNA was extracted from the blood cell samples with the Qiagen DNeasy Blood Extraction Kit. Inclusive of the bounding cysteine and phenylalanine, the CDR3 is 15 residues long. CDR3 DNA is the only sequence kept; it has 45 bases, read in frame from the first base. Per the germline V gene (reference sequence), SGHNT is the CDR1 and YYREEE is the CDR2. V has 0 bases trimmed and J has 3 bases trimmed; junction bases matching no gene number 0.

This sequence was found in a male donor in good health and CMV-seronegative. Specimen: PBMCs. The V and J genes are TRBV5-4 and TRBJ2-1; a stretch of 10 junction bases matches TRBD2. Here is the DNA: TGTGCCAGCAGCTTGGCTAGCGGGAGCTACAATGAGCAGTTCTTC. This is translated as CASSLASGSYNEQFF.